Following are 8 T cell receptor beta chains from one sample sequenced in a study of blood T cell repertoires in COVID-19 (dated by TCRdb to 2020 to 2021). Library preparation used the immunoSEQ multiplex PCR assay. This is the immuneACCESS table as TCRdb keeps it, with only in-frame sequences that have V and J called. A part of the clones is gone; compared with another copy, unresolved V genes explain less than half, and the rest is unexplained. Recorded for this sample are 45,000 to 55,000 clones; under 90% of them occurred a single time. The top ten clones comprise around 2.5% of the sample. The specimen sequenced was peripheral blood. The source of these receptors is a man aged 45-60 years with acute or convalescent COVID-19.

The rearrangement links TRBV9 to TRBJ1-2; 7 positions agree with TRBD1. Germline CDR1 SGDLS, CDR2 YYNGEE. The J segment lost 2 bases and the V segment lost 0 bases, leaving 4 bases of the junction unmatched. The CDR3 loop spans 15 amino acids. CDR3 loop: CASSVGPGGNYGYTF. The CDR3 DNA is TGTGCCAGCAGCGTAGGCCCAGGGGGAAACTATGGCTACACCTTC.

Here the CDR3 reads CASSPPGLAGVDTQYF. In DNA form, the CDR3 reads TGTGCCAGCTCACCACCGGGACTAGCGGGAGTAGATACGCAGTATTTT. The chain links TRBV18 to TRBJ2-3; TRBD2 aligns across 14 bases. After removal of 0 bases from V and 5 bases from J, the junction contained 1 base not matched to a gene. This CDR3 contains 16 residues. CDR1 and CDR2 from the germline V gene are KGHSH and LQKENI.

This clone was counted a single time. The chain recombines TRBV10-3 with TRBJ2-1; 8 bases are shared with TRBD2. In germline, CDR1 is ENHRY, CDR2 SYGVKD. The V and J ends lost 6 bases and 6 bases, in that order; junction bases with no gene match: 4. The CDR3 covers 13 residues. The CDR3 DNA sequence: TGTGCCATCAGGGGTAGCGGGGCCAATGAGCAGTTCTTC. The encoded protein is CAIRGSGANEQFF.

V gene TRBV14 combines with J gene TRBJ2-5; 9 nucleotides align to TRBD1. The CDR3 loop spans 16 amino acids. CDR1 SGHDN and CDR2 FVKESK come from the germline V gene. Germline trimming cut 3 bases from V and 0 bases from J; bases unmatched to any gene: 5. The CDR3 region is CASSQRTGDYQETQYF. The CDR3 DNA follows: TGTGCCAGCAGCCAGAGGACAGGGGATTACCAAGAGACCCAGTACTTC. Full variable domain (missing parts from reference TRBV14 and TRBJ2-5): EAGVTQFPSHSVIEKGQTVTLRCDPISGHDNLYWYRRVMGKEIKFLLHFVKESKQDESGMPNNRFLAERTGGTYSTLKVQPAELEDSGVYFCASSQRTGDYQETQYFGPGTRLLVL.

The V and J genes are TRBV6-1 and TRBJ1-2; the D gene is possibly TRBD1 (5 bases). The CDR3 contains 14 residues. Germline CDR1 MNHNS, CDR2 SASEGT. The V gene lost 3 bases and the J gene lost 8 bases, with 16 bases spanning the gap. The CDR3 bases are TGTGCCAGCAGTGACGGGAGAAGGGGCAGGGGCTACACCTTC. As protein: CASSDGRRGRGYTF.

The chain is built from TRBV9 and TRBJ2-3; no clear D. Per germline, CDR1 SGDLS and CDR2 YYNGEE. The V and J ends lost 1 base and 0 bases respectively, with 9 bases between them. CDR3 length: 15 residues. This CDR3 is CASSVSTTSTDTQYF. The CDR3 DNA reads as TGTGCCAGCAGCGTAAGTACTACCAGCACAGATACGCAGTATTTT.

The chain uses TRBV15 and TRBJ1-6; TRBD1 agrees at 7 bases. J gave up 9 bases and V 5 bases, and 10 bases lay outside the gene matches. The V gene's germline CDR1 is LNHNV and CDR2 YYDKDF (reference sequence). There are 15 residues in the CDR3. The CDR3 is CATSQDRKPSSPLHF. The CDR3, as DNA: TGTGCCACCAGCCAGGACAGGAAACCTAGTTCACCCCTCCACTTT.

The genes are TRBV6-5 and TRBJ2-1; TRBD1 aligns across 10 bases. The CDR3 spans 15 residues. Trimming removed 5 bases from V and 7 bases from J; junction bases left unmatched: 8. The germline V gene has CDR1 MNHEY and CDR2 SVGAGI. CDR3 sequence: CASSPRDRGKNEQFF. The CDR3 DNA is TGTGCCAGCAGTCCCCGGGACAGGGGTAAAAATGAGCAGTTCTTC.